Listed below are T cell receptor beta chains from one sample, sequenced in a study of PD-L1 blockade in urothelial cancer. Assay used: immunoSEQ multiplex PCR; TCRdb lists only in-frame clones, some missing. This table holds about 100,000 clones, 91% found once. Material: PBMCs, obtained around atezolizumab (anti-PD-L1) treatment. The source is a woman at least 80 years old with urothelial cancer. The CDR3 runs from the conserved cysteine through the conserved F or W. The D gene is left open where the match is weak. Clone size is not always given. Where it is, it says once, few, many or a class for expanded clones.

cdr3_aa | v_call | d_call | clone_size
CASRTDHMNTEAFF | TRBV19 | NA | NA
CASSLQPGSNYGYTF | TRBV7-3 | NA | NA
CASSPRTGWRQPQHF | TRBV6-1 | TRBD1 | NA
CASSYTSEPYNEQFF | TRBV7-2 | TRBD2 | NA
CATRLAGVPDTQYF | TRBV2 | TRBD2 | NA
CASSQLAPSGELFF | TRBV19 | NA | NA
CASSSPGTGEGAFF | TRBV7-3 | TRBD1 | once
CASSQETGVNIEAFF | TRBV4-1 | TRBD1 | NA
CASYDRSSHLDGYTF | TRBV19 | NA | NA
CASRGGGDFSQFF | TRBV28 | TRBD2 | NA
CASSRWGRIYEQYF | TRBV5-6 | NA | NA
CASSPDQGFEQFF | TRBV7-8 | NA | NA
CASSYRGGFSNQPQHF | TRBV28 | TRBD1 | NA
CASSLGGPGGELFF | TRBV5-4 | NA | NA
CASSVGTTFYEQYF | TRBV7-8 | TRBD2 | NA
CAWARGSNEQFF | TRBV30 | NA | NA
CASSLDVQGDGYTF | TRBV7-9 | TRBD1 | NA
CASRVTWRQAGNTIYF | TRBV6-4 | NA | NA
CASSTWDSSPSYEQYF | TRBV19 | TRBD1 | NA
CASSPPAGQGRNEQFF | TRBV14 | TRBD1 | NA
CASSPFDDGSYNEQFF | TRBV9 | NA | NA
CASSQGGPDTQYF | TRBV7-3 | TRBD1 | NA
CASSVEVNYGYTF | TRBV2 | NA | NA
CASSVVDRDTGELFF | TRBV9 | TRBD1 | NA
CASSVAEGVLETQYF | TRBV9 | NA | once
CASSLGAGTDTQYF | TRBV5-1 | NA | once
CASSSAGGARSEDYGYTF | TRBV28 | NA | NA
CAATGTSEPGELFF | TRBV10-3 | TRBD2 | NA
CASSFYGGGGGTEAFF | TRBV27 | NA | NA
CASSRENEQYF | TRBV11-2 | NA | NA
CASSLAGEGYEQYF | TRBV5-5 | TRBD2 | NA